These 29 T cell receptor beta chains originate from one sample sequenced in a study of blood T cells in healthy people across ages (dated by TCRdb to between 2014 and 2017). Library preparation was by 5' RACE. The data were produced on an Illumina HiSeq 2500. A second PCR of about 7 to 12 cycles was performed with a sample-barcoded 5' primer and a J-beta primer mix. Clones were called with MiXCR by TCRdb after fastp trimmed the public reads at Q25, and only in-frame beta chains were retained. A single entry per CDR3 protein holds the most common genes and DNA from its merged rows. The sample profile shows about 570,000 distinct CDR3 sequences; 27% of them were found once. Approximately 17% of the sample goes to the ten largest clones. Sequencing was performed on blood. These receptors all come from a woman in her seventies in good health.

This clonotype has more than one count but fewer than ten. The chain combines TRBV6-1 with TRBJ2-5, with 7 bases lining up with TRBD1. The J segment lost 5 bases and the V segment lost 5 bases, leaving 5 bases of the junction unmatched. CDR3 size: 13 residues. From germline, CDR1 is MNHNS and CDR2 SASEGT. The CDR3 region is CASSTDRVETQYF. Written as DNA, the CDR3 is TGTGCCAGCAGTACTGACAGGGTTGAGACCCAGTACTTC.

CDR3 DNA: TGCGCCAGCAGCCAAGATGAAGCCGGGCGTACACCCCTCCACTTT. Its translation is CASSQDEAGRTPLHF. V and J are TRBV4-3 and TRBJ1-6, with no clear D. The V end was cut by 0 bases, the J end by 11 bases, with 14 bases between. Germline V lookup: CDR1 LGHNA, CDR2 YSLEER. The CDR3 consists of 15 residues.

V gene TRBV5-4 combines with J gene TRBJ2-7, with TRBD2 matching 7 bases. Matching the DNA end better, TRBJ2-5 makes the J call doubtful. This CDR3 is 15 amino acids long. Germline-derived CDR1 and CDR2 are SGHNT and YYREEE (reference sequence). The DNA of the CDR3 is TGTGCCAGCACCCTTACCGGGGAGGGAACGGGGACCCAGTACTTC. Translating gives CASTLTGEGTGTQYF.

The V and J genes are TRBV21-1 and TRBJ2-5. The J call may be mistaken, given a closer DNA end match to TRBJ2-7. TRBV21-1 is a pseudogene locus. The CDR3 loop spans 11 amino acids. CDR3 in DNA: TGTGCCAGCAGCCTCTCCTGCGAGCAGTACTTC. Translation: CASSLSCEQYF.

This clonotype showed up just a few times. The chain employs TRBV28 and TRBJ2-5; 7 bases are shared with TRBD2. The CDR3 has 16 residues. V shed 7 bases, J shed 2 bases, and the junction held 13 bases outside the gene matches. Germline assignment: CDR1 MDHEN and CDR2 SYDVKM. CDR3: CASTKSGPSGQETQYF. DNA of the CDR3: TGTGCCAGCACCAAGAGCGGACCTAGCGGACAAGAGACCCAGTACTTC.

This clonotype has just a few counts. V and J are TRBV25-1 and TRBJ2-5; TRBD1 or TRBD2 may be the D gene (5 bases each). The DNA end is a closer match to TRBJ2-1, so the J assignment may be wrong. This CDR3 region has 14 residues. Germline V lookup: CDR1 MGHDK, CDR2 SYGVNS. Here the CDR3 DNA reads TGTGCCAGCAGTGAATGGGGGACGCACAATGAGCAGTTCTTC. Its translation: CASSEWGTHNEQFF.

This clonotype occurred a few times. The V call is TRBV7-2, the J call TRBJ1-2; 9 bases are a match to TRBD1. Germline assignment: CDR1 SGHTA and CDR2 FQGNSA. The CDR3 extends over 15 amino acids. The J segment lost 4 bases and the V segment lost 1 base, leaving 4 bases of the junction unmatched. As DNA, the CDR3 is TGTGCCAGCAGCTTAGAAGGGACAGGGACCTATGGCTACACCTTC. It translates to CASSLEGTGTYGYTF.

A few counts support this clonotype. The rearrangement uses TRBV20-1 and TRBJ2-1; 7 nucleotides match TRBD1. The length of the CDR3 is 16 residues. Germline CDR1 is DFQATT and CDR2 is SNEGSKA (reference sequence). Unmatched junction bases numbered 13, after V lost 6 bases and J lost 2 bases. CDR3 in amino acids: CSAGGQSQLTYNEQFF. The CDR3 DNA follows: TGCAGTGCAGGGGGACAGAGCCAACTGACCTACAATGAGCAGTTCTTC.

J is TRBJ1-1 and V is TRBV9; no reliable D call. In germline, CDR1 is SGDLS, CDR2 YYNGEE. The CDR3 is made up of 13 amino acids. V lost 1 base to trimming and J lost 3 bases, with 7 bases between them. Written as DNA, the CDR3 is TGTGCCAGCAGCGTAAGGGCTGACACTGAAGCTTTCTTT. Its translation: CASSVRADTEAFF.

The chain carries TRBV7-3 and TRBJ2-3; TRBD1 might be the D (6 bases). Germline loops: CDR1 SGHTA, CDR2 FQGTGA. V lost 5 bases and J 0 bases, leaving 12 bases between the germline ends. This CDR3 contains 15 residues. The CDR3 protein is CASSAAGVSTDTQYF. As DNA, the CDR3 is TGTGCCAGCAGCGCCGCAGGGGTGAGCACAGATACGCAGTATTTT. The whole variable domain, filled in from reference TRBV7-3 and TRBJ2-3, reads GAGVSQTPSNKVTEKGKYVELRCDPISGHTALYWYRQSLGQGPEFLIYFQGTGAADDSGLPNDRFFAVRPEGSVSTLKIQRTERGDSAVYLCASSAAGVSTDTQYFGPGTRLTVL.

V usage is TRBV4-1 and J usage is TRBJ2-5; no clear D. CDR3 length: 15 residues. V lost 0 bases and J lost 4, with 12 bases in between. The germline gives CDR1 MGHRA, CDR2 YSYEKL. CDR3: CASSQDRRSVETQYF. Here the CDR3 DNA reads TGCGCCAGCAGCCAAGATCGGCGGTCGGTAGAGACCCAGTACTTC.

The chain is built from TRBV20-1 and TRBJ1-4; D is ambiguous. Trimming stripped 3 bases from V and 7 bases from J, with 9 bases between. The CDR3 has 12 amino acids. Germline V gene lookup returns CDR1 DFQATT and CDR2 SNEGSKA (reference sequence). CDR3 loop: CSASRLGEKLFF. CDR3 DNA: TGCAGTGCTAGCAGACTTGGTGAAAAACTGTTTTTT.

This clonotype was seen more than once but under ten times. V gene TRBV7-3 combines with J gene TRBJ1-1; unclear D gene. The length of the CDR3 is 14 residues. Germline CDR1 SGHTA, CDR2 FQGTGA. V dropped 0 bases and J dropped 1 base, with 6 bases sitting between them. The CDR3 reads CASSLTTANTEAFF. Written as DNA, the CDR3 is TGTGCCAGCAGCTTAACAACGGCGAACACTGAAGCTTTCTTT.

This clonotype has a count of ten or more. CDR3 bases: TGTGCCAGCAGTTTCGGGACGAACACTGAAGCTTTCTTT. It is translated as CASSFGTNTEAFF. This chain connects TRBV28 to TRBJ1-1; D may be TRBD1 (5 bases). There are 13 residues in the CDR3. V lost 3 bases, J lost 1 base, and 6 bases lay in between. CDR1 and CDR2 (germline): MDHEN, SYDVKM.

This sequence joins TRBV5-6 and TRBJ2-5; D possibly corresponds to TRBD1 (6 bases). V was clipped by 2 bases and J by 5 bases, with 22 bases between them. The CDR3 length is 17 residues. CDR1 SGHDT and CDR2 YYEEEE come from the germline V gene. DNA of the CDR3: TGTGCCAGCAGCTTTTATTCACGGGACACCCCGGGGGAGACCCAGTACTTC. This codes for CASSFYSRDTPGETQYF.

As to this clonotype: Sequence at one end of the junction differs from germline and may be a read error. The chain couples TRBV5-6 to TRBJ2-5; 9 nucleotides agree with TRBD1. Looked up from germline, CDR1 is SGHDT and CDR2 is YYEEEE. CDR3 size: 11 residues. This CDR3 reads CASSSRDREFF. In nucleotides, the CDR3 is TGTGCCAGCAGCTCGAGGGACAGGGAGTTCTTC.

This clonotype has just a few counts. The CDR3 is CASSPNAVGAAFF. The CDR3 DNA reads TGTGCCAGCAGCCCCAACGCGGTGGGGGCAGCTTTCTTT. This chain uses TRBV7-2 with TRBJ1-1, with a tentative D call TRBD1 (6 bases). V shed 5 bases and J shed 10 bases, with 17 bases lying between them. CDR1 and CDR2 (germline): SGHTA, FQGNSA. This CDR3 region has 13 residues.

J is TRBJ1-6 and V is TRBV20-1; TRBD1 matches at 7 bases. CDR3 size: 14 residues. With V trimmed by 1 base and J by 7 bases, 4 bases remained unmatched. Germline V gives CDR1 DFQATT, CDR2 SNEGSKA (reference sequence). In DNA form, the CDR3 reads TGCAGTGCTAGAGTAGGAGGGGGCAATTCACCCCTCCACTTT. This sequence encodes CSARVGGGNSPLHF.

Comment on this clonotype: The junction does not match germline at one end; this may be a read error. The chain carries TRBV4-1 and TRBJ2-4, with D unclear. CDR3 length equals 17 residues. The germline V gene has CDR1 MGHRA and CDR2 YSYEKL. DNA of the CDR3: TGCGCCAGCAACCAAGTATCGGGCCCTGGGGCCAAAAACATTCAGTACTTC. Its translation: CASNQVSGPGAKNIQYF.

This clonotype was detected only a few times. The V gene is TRBV27, the J gene TRBJ2-4; D may correspond to TRBD1 or TRBD2 (7 bases each). The CDR3 is 13 amino acids. Trimming left V 6 bases short and J 6 bases short, with 12 bases between. Germline lookup yields CDR1 MNHEY and CDR2 SMNVEV (reference sequence). The chain's CDR3 is CASRRGTVNIQYF. The CDR3 coding sequence is TGTGCCAGCAGGCGGGGGACAGTAAACATTCAGTACTTC.

This clonotype was counted between two and nine times. The V gene is TRBV29-1, the J gene TRBJ1-4; D uncertain. The CDR3 spans 12 residues. Germline loops: CDR1 SQVTM, CDR2 ANQGSEA. V was shortened by 5 bases and J by 7 bases, with 11 bases between the two germline ends. In DNA, the CDR3 is TGCAGCGTTAAGACTTTGGGTGAAAAACTGTTTTTT. This codes for CSVKTLGEKLFF. Full variable domain (rest looked up from reference TRBV29-1 and TRBJ1-4): SAVISQKPSRDICQRGTSLTIQCQVDSQVTMMFWYRQQPGQSLTLIATANQGSEATYESGFVIDKFPISRPNLTFSTLTVSNMSPEDSSIYLCSVKTLGEKLFFGSGTQLSVL.

There are a few counts of this clonotype. The germline gene is not matched at one end of the junction; a read error may be the cause. This chain joins TRBV9 and TRBJ2-7; D might be TRBD1 or TRBD2, each matching 5 bases. Germline values: CDR1 SGDLS, CDR2 YYNGEE. The length of the CDR3 is 14 residues. The DNA of the CDR3 is TGTGCCAGCAGCCCGCGAGGGGAAAACTACGAGCGGTACTTC. Protein sequence: CASSPRGENYERYF.

This clonotype was observed a single time. J is TRBJ2-5 and V is TRBV2; TRBD1 might be the D (5 bases). The CDR3 is made up of 13 amino acids. Deletions cut 7 bases from V and 7 bases from J, with 16 bases between. CDR1 is SNHLY, CDR2 FYNNEI, per germline. The CDR3 spells CASTDQGRTTQYF. The DNA for the CDR3 is TGTGCCAGCACTGACCAGGGTCGGACGACCCAGTACTTC.

This clonotype was counted a few times. The rearrangement links TRBV3-1 to TRBJ2-5; the D gene is possibly TRBD1 (6 bases). The J call is doubtful: the DNA matches TRBJ2-7 better. This CDR3 region has 15 residues. The germline CDR1 and CDR2 sequences are LGHDT and YNNKEL (reference sequence). The CDR3 is CASSQSGTKPYEQYF. Written as DNA, the CDR3 is TGTGCCAGCAGCCAATCCGGGACAAAACCTTACGAGCAGTACTTC.

The V and J genes are TRBV6-2 or TRBV6-3 and TRBJ1-4; D is ambiguous. Germline values: CDR1 MNHEY, CDR2 SVGEGT. The CDR3 length is 12 residues. Trimming stripped 8 bases from V and 8 bases from J, with 12 bases between. The CDR3 DNA sequence: TGTGCCAGCGGCCGGGGTGGCGAAAAACTGTTTTTT. Its translation is CASGRGGEKLFF.

In its sample, this clonotype was seen a few times. The chain uses TRBV29-1 and TRBJ2-2; 12 bases align to TRBD2. The CDR3 contains 18 residues. The V gene end was trimmed by 1 base and the J gene end by 0 bases; junction bases not matched to a gene: 6. The germline V gene has CDR1 SQVTM and CDR2 ANQGSEA. The CDR3 coding sequence is TGCAGCGTTGAAGGTCCTAGCGGGGGGGCCGCGAACACCGGGGAGCTGTTTTTT. This codes for CSVEGPSGGAANTGELFF.

Many counts were recorded for this clonotype. The V gene is TRBV4-1, the J gene TRBJ2-5; a weak D match, TRBD2 (6 bases). The J call is doubtful: the DNA matches TRBJ2-7 better. Germline values: CDR1 MGHRA, CDR2 YSYEKL. This CDR3 spans 15 amino acids. In DNA form, the CDR3 reads TGCGCCAGCAGCCAAGAGCGGGGACTCTTGTACGAGCAGTACTTC. Translated, it gives CASSQERGLLYEQYF.

In its sample, this clonotype was seen a few times. CDR3 in DNA: TGTGCCAGCAGCGGCGGACAGGGGAAGGCAGCTAGCGGGGGGAGCACAGATACGCAGTATTTT. Encoded protein: CASSGGQGKAASGGSTDTQYF. The rearrangement joins TRBV4-2 to TRBJ2-3; 11 bases fit TRBD2. The CDR3 covers 21 residues. Germline-derived CDR1 and CDR2 are LGHNA and YNFKEQ. With V trimmed by 5 bases and J by 0 bases, 19 bases remained unmatched.

The J gene is TRBJ2-1, the V gene TRBV20-1; TRBD2 aligns across 8 bases. Germline V gives CDR1 DFQATT, CDR2 SNEGSKA (reference sequence). V lost 6 bases and J lost 7; bases outside the gene matches: 11. CDR3 length: 14 amino acids. DNA for the CDR3: TGCAGTGCCTCAACGGGGGGGCCTTCGAATGAGCAGTTCTTC. It is translated as CSASTGGPSNEQFF.